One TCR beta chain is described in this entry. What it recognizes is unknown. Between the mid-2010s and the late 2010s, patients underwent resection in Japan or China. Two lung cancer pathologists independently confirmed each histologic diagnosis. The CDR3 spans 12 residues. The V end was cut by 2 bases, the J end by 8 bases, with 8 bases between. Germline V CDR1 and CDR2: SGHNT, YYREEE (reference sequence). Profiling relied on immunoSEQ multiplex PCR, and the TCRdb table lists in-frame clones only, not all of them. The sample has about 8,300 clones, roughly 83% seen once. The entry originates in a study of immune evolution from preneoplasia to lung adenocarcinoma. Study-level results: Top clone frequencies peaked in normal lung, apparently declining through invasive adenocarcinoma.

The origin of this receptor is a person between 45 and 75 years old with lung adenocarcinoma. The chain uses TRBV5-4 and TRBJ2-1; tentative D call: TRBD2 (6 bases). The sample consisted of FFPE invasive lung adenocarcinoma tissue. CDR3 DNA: TGTGCCAGCAGCTTAGGCGGGGATGAGCAGTTCTTC. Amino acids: CASSLGGDEQFF.